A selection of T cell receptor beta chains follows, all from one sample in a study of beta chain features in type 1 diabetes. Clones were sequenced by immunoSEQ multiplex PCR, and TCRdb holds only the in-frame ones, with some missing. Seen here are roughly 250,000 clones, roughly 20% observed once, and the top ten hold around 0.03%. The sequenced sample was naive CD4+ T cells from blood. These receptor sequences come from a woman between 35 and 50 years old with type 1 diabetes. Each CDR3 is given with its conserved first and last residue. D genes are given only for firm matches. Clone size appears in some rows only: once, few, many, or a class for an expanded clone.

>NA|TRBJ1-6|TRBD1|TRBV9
TGTGCCAGCAGCGCCGGACAGGGCCGTTTTTATAATTCACCCCTCCACTTT
CASSAGQGRFYNSPLHF
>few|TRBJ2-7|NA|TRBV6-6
TGTGCCAGCAGTCCCCGCCTTAAGGGGATCTACGAGCAGTACTTC
CASSPRLKGIYEQYF
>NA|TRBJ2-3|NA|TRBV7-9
TGTGCCAGCAGCTTAGAGGCAGGGCACAGCACAGATACGCAGTATTTT
CASSLEAGHSTDTQYF
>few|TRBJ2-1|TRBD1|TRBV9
TGTGCCAGCAGCGTAGTTAAAGGGACAGGGGGCGATGAGCAGTTCTTC
CASSVVKGTGGDEQFF
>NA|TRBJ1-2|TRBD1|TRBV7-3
TGTGCCAGCAAAACACGGACAGGGGATGGCTACACCTTC
CASKTRTGDGYTF
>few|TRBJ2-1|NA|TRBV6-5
TGTGCCAGCAGTCAGGGGATGGGTGAGCAGTTCTTC
CASSQGMGEQFF
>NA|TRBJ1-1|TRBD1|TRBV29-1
TGCAGCGTTCACCCGGCCAGGGGGCCCACTGAAGCTTTCTTT
CSVHPARGPTEAFF
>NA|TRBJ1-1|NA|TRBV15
TGTGCCACCAGCAGAGAAGAGGGAACTGAAGCTTTCTTT
CATSREEGTEAFF
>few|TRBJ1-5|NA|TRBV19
TGTGCCAGTAGTATTACGGGAGGATCCCAGCCCCAGCATTTT
CASSITGGSQPQHF
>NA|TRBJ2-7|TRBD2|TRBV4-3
TGCGCCAGCAGCCTCAGACTAGCGGGGGGCCCCTACGAGCAGTACTTC
CASSLRLAGGPYEQYF
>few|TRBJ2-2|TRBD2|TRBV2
TGTGCCAGCAGTGCGACTAGCGGGGGCCTCGCGGGAGGGGAGCTGTTTTTT
CASSATSGGLAGGELFF